This TCR beta chain is drawn from a study of resident and recirculating memory T cells in vitiligo. Across the study: Epidermis came from shave biopsies of lesional and nonlesional sites, plus PBMCs.

TCRdb keeps only in-frame clones here, not all; method: immunoSEQ multiplex PCR. The sample records 72,000 or so clones, about 92% being singletons. Per germline, CDR1 MDHEN and CDR2 SYDVKM. With 7 bases removed from V and 0 bases from J, the gap between germline ends came to 13 bases. This CDR3 contains 15 residues. This TCR was recovered from a male donor with vitiligo. Sequenced: blood. The chain links TRBV28 to TRBJ2-1, with a possible D match to TRBD1 (6 bases). The CDR3 sequence: CASTPQGPSYNEQFF. CDR3 DNA sequence: TGTGCCAGCACCCCACAGGGACCCTCCTACAATGAGCAGTTCTTC.